This TCR beta chain comes out of a study of CD8 T cells in ankylosing spondylitis (dated by TCRdb to 2015 to 2018). Regarding the study in general: T cell receptor beta repertoires were profiled in healthy donors and ankylosing spondylitis patients so that disease-linked TCR variants could be found. The full study cohort comprised some 27 ankylosing spondylitis patients and 85 to 120 healthy donors. Peripheral blood was sampled, and synovial fluid was additionally collected from ankylosing spondylitis patients. Findings and caveats that apply to the study as a whole: A TCR beta motif made up of several highly homologous amino acid variants appeared to be characteristic of blood from ankylosing spondylitis patients. The disease-linked clones showed a CD8+ phenotype and occurred at relatively low frequencies in peripheral blood. Significant enrichment of the disease-linked clones was reported in matched synovial fluid samples from ankylosing spondylitis patients. Some of the motif variants had been reported before in the synovial fluid and blood of reactive arthritis patients, a finding that suggests common disease-initiation mechanisms.

Via the germline V gene, CDR1 is SNHLY and CDR2 FYNNEI. Trimmed from V: 7 bases; trimmed from J: 3 bases; junction bases lacking a gene match: 16. From its cysteine to its phenylalanine, the CDR3 spans 17 amino acids. Only the CDR3 portion is preserved as DNA: 51 bases, with reading frame beginning at the first base. This clonotype was recorded at least ten times. The antigen it binds to is not known. No base-level quality is on record; no much larger clone is a single base apart. TCRdb shows the sequencer as Illumina HiSeq 2500. TCR beta libraries were prepared by quantitative 5'-RACE with molecular barcodes. Per the original workflow: A new computational method based on a probabilistic model of VDJ rearrangement was used to identify disease-linked TCR variants. In TCRdb, the public reads were trimmed at Q25 with fastp and aligned with MiXCR, with productive beta chains retained. Entries are consolidated by CDR3 protein sequence, retaining the most common genes and DNA. These V and J calls rely on TCRdb rather than the paper's analysis. The sample table holds approximately 220,000 distinct CDR3 sequences, of which more than 25% were seen once. Jointly, the top ten make up 5% to 7.5% of the sample.

The source of this sequence is a male donor with ankylosing spondylitis or in good health (not recorded which). The V and J genes are TRBV2 and TRBJ2-3; TRBD2 fits 7 bases in the junction. The sequenced sample consisted of blood, either unsorted or a sorted T cell fraction (not recorded which). The sequence in DNA is TGTGCCAGCATAAGACTAGCACAACCGAGACGAACAGATACGCAGTATTTT. This encodes CASIRLAQPRRTDTQYF.